The clone carrying this T cell receptor (beta chain) was picked up many times. The antigen remains unidentified. The data are from a study of blood T cells in healthy people across ages. Study-wide results and caveats: Among T cells, TCR beta diversity per million cells dropped roughly linearly as age rose. Diversity of TCR beta correlated strongly with naive T cell percentage. The study could not conclusively compare naive and antigen-experienced cells, given its unsorted PBMCs.

Germline V gene sequence: CDR1 MDHEN, CDR2 SYDVKM. Between the trimmed V and J ends, which lost 5 bases and 11 bases, there was a span of 16 bases. The CDR3 is 12 residues long. The second PCR ran about 6 to 11 cycles with a sample-barcoded 5' primer and J-beta primers. From the 5' RACE reads, TCRdb called clonotypes with MiXCR, one entry per CDR3 protein. This table has approximately 360,000 distinct CDR3 sequences, approximately 51% appearing once. This TCR was sampled from a man aged 55 to 70 in good health. The chain links TRBV28 to TRBJ2-7; maybe TRBD1 (6 bases). Sequencing was done on a sample of blood. The CDR3 DNA is TGTGCCAGCAGTCTGTCGACAGGTAGAGAGTACTTC. This codes for CASSLSTGREYF.